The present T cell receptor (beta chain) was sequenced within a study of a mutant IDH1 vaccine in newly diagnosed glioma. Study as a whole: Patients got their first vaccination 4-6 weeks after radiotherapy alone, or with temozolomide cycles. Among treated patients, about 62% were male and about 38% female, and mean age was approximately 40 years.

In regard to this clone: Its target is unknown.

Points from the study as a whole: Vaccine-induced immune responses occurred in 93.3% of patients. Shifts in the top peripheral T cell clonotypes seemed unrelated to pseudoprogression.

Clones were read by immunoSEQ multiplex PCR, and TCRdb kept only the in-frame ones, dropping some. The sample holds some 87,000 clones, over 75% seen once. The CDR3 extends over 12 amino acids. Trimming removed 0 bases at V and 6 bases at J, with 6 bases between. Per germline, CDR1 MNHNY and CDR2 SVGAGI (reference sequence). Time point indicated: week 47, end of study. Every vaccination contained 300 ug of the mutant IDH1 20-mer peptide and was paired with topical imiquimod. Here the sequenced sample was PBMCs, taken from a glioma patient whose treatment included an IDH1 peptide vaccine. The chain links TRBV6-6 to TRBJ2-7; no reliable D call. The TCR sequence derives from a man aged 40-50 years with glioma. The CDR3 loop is CASSYSNGEQYF. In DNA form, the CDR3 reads TGTGCCAGCAGTTACTCGAATGGCGAGCAGTACTTC.